The 19 T cell receptor beta chains listed next were all sequenced from one sample in a study of graft-versus-host responses after intestinal transplantation. The antigens these receptors bind are not known. This table comes from immunoSEQ multiplex PCR, and its TCRdb copy is limited to in-frame clones, with some not included. The sample has about 100,000 clones, 90% to 95% seen once. This specimen was unstimulated CD4+ T cells sorted from spleen or lymph node cells, taken before transplant. These receptors all come from a human donor who was the organ donor for an intestinal transplant.

There are a few counts of this clone. The chain couples TRBV18 to TRBJ1-1, with D maybe TRBD1 (5 bases). The CDR3 runs 12 residues. Trimming took off 1 base at V and 6 bases at J, with 6 bases between the two ends. Germline V gene sequence: CDR1 KGHSH, CDR2 LQKENI. CDR3 coding DNA: TGTGCCAGCTCACCACAGGGGCCTGAAGCTTTCTTT. Translating it yields CASSPQGPEAFF.

The V and J genes are TRBV7-9 and TRBJ2-7; 14 bases match TRBD2. Germline CDR1 reads SEHNR; CDR2 reads FQNEAQ (reference sequence). The CDR3 sequence is 17 residues long. The trim removed 1 base at V and 2 bases at J, leaving 4 bases unmatched. The CDR3 protein is CASSLGGLAGDTYEQYF. The CDR3 DNA reads TGTGCCAGCAGCTTAGGGGGACTAGCGGGAGATACCTACGAGCAGTACTTC. Full variable domain (outside the CDR3, taken from reference TRBV7-9 and TRBJ2-7): DTGVSQNPRHKITKRGQNVTFRCDPISEHNRLYWYRQTLGQGPEFLTYFQNEAQLEKSRLLSDRFSAERPKGSFSTLEIQRTEQGDSAMYLCASSLGGLAGDTYEQYFGPGTRLTVT.

This rearrangement joins TRBV27 to TRBJ1-5; possible D gene TRBD1, 6 bases. The V and J ends lost 4 bases and 0 bases respectively, with 13 bases between them. Germline CDR1 reads MNHEY; CDR2 reads SMNVEV (reference sequence). This CDR3 has 16 amino acids. CDR3 in amino acids: CASSSLTGTSNQPQHF. In nucleotides, the CDR3 is TGTGCCAGCAGTTCCCTAACAGGGACTAGCAATCAGCCCCAGCATTTT.

The rearrangement links TRBV28 to TRBJ2-3, with a tentative D call TRBD2 (5 bases). V was shortened by 6 bases and J by 11 bases, with 21 bases between the two germline ends. Germline V gene data show CDR1 as MDHEN and CDR2 as SYDVKM. The CDR3 is made up of 14 amino acids. The CDR3 spells CASSPTPGVGKQYF. The DNA of the CDR3 is TGTGCCAGCAGCCCCACCCCCGGGGTAGGAAAGCAGTATTTT. Drawing the rest from reference TRBV28 and TRBJ2-3, the complete variable domain is DVKVTQSSRYLVKRTGEKVFLECVQDMDHENMFWYRQDPGLGLRLIYFSYDVKMKEKGDIPEGYSVSREKKERFSLILESASTNQTSMYLCASSPTPGVGKQYFGPGTRLTVL.

J is TRBJ1-2 and V is TRBV5-4, with D unresolved. This CDR3 spans 15 amino acids. Germline CDR1 reads SGHNT; CDR2 reads YYREEE (reference sequence). V lost 1 base to trimming and J lost 4 bases, with 14 bases between them. CDR3 sequence: CASSLSVGEGYGYTF. The CDR3 DNA reads as TGTGCCAGCAGCTTGAGTGTGGGAGAGGGCTATGGCTACACCTTC.

This clone was seen more than once but under ten times. The rearrangement links TRBV5-4 to TRBJ1-1; the match to TRBD1 covers 10 bases. This CDR3 is 15 amino acids long. Germline V gene sequence: CDR1 SGHNT, CDR2 YYREEE (reference sequence). V shed 4 bases and J 6 bases; nucleotides not matched to a gene: 9. CDR3 protein: CASSGWDRGTSEAFF. The CDR3 bases are TGTGCCAGCAGCGGGTGGGACAGGGGCACCTCTGAAGCTTTCTTT.

V is TRBV28 and J is TRBJ1-2; D gene ambiguous. In germline, CDR1 is MDHEN, CDR2 SYDVKM. CDR3 length equals 13 residues. Trimming removed 6 bases from V and 1 base from J, with 9 bases in between. CDR3 coding DNA: TGTGCCAGCAGCCTCCGTGTTAACTATGGCTACACCTTC. This encodes CASSLRVNYGYTF.

The gene calls are TRBV6-1 and TRBJ1-2; TRBD1 agrees at 7 bases. The CDR3 contains 13 residues. Germline-derived CDR1 and CDR2 are MNHNS and SASEGT. V trimming: 4 bases; J trimming: 6 bases; junction bases outside the gene matches: 5. The CDR3 sequence: CASSVRGQHGYTF. CDR3 bases: TGTGCCAGCAGTGTACGGGGACAGCATGGCTACACCTTC.

The chain links TRBV6-5 to TRBJ1-2; D gene uncertain. The CDR3 has 14 amino acids. Trimming left V 6 bases short and J 2 bases short, with 13 bases between. CDR1 MNHEY and CDR2 SVGAGI come from the germline V gene. The CDR3 DNA reads as TGTGCCAGCAGCATAGGAACAGCCAACTATGGCTACACCTTC. It specifies CASSIGTANYGYTF.

This clone was detected only a few times. The chain has TRBV4-3 and TRBJ1-2, with TRBD1 matching 8 bases. The CDR3 has 13 residues. Germline CDR1 LGHNA, CDR2 YSLEER. Losses at the gene ends were 2 bases for V and 4 bases for J; bases not matched to a gene: 0. For the CDR3, the DNA is TGCGCCAGCAGCCAAACAGGGGGCTATGGCTACACCTTC. Its protein is CASSQTGGYGYTF.

The V gene is TRBV7-2, the J gene TRBJ1-5, with 10 bases identical to TRBD1. CDR1 and CDR2 from the germline V gene are SGHTA and FQGNSA. The CDR3 loop spans 15 amino acids. Unmatched junction bases numbered 2, after V lost 1 base and J lost 5 bases. The CDR3: CASSLGGQGYQPQHF. CDR3 bases: TGTGCCAGCAGCTTAGGGGGACAGGGGTATCAGCCCCAGCATTTT.

The chain has TRBV10-2 and TRBJ1-5, with D tentatively TRBD1 (6 bases). CDR3 length equals 15 residues. Germline V lookup: CDR1 WSHSY, CDR2 SAAADI. Deletions cut 8 bases from V and 0 bases from J, with 14 bases between. The DNA of the CDR3 is TGCGCCAGCGGGCCCGGGGGGGCTAGCAATCAGCCCCAGCATTTT. It codes for CASGPGGASNQPQHF.

The J gene is TRBJ1-6, the V gene TRBV5-6; the D is unclear. The CDR3 is 16 residues long. The germline V and J ends were trimmed by 2 bases and 10 bases, with 19 bases remaining between them. Germline CDR1 and CDR2: SGHDT and YYEEEE. The CDR3 bases are TGTGCCAGCAGCTTCGGAAACCGGGGAAGGAGATCACCCCTCCACTTT. This encodes CASSFGNRGRRSPLHF.

The chain is built from TRBV10-3 and TRBJ1-1, with 10 bases that match TRBD1. The CDR3 is 15 residues long. Germline values: CDR1 ENHRY, CDR2 SYGVKD. Trimming took 7 bases from V and 4 from J; bases not matched to a gene: 9. The CDR3 region is CAITGTGVESTEAFF. The CDR3 coding sequence is TGTGCCATCACCGGGACAGGGGTCGAGAGCACTGAAGCTTTCTTT.

The chain has TRBV7-2 and TRBJ2-7; 12 nucleotides line up with TRBD1. Losses at the gene ends were 1 base for V and 4 bases for J; bases not matched to a gene: 11. CDR1 is SGHTA, CDR2 FQGNSA, per germline. The CDR3 contains 18 residues. The CDR3, as DNA: TGTGCCAGCAGCTTAGTACTGGGACAGGGGGCTTTCAAATACGAGCAGTACTTC. Residues: CASSLVLGQGAFKYEQYF. Combining the CDR3 with reference TRBV7-2 and TRBJ2-7 gives the whole variable domain GAGVSQSPSNKVTEKGKDVELRCDPISGHTALYWYRQSLGQGLEFLIYFQGNSAPDKSGLPSDRFSAERTGGSVSTLTIQRTQQEDSAVYLCASSLVLGQGAFKYEQYFGPGTRLTVT.

The chain uses TRBV21-1 and TRBJ2-7; the table gives TRBD1 as D, unverified against the DNA. TRBV21-1 is shown as a pseudogene. The CDR3 loop spans 16 amino acids. The CDR3 DNA reads TGTGCCAGCAGCAATGAACGACAGGGCGTCTCCTACGAGCAGTACTTC. It codes for CASSNERQGVSYEQYF.

The J gene is TRBJ1-1, the V gene TRBV6-6, with D uncertain. The CDR3 extends over 14 amino acids. V lost 6 bases and J 1 base, leaving 12 bases between the germline ends. Germline CDR1 and CDR2: MNHNY and SVGAGI (reference sequence). The CDR3 DNA reads as TGTGCCAGCAGCCCCCACACACGGAACACTGAAGCTTTCTTT. Its translation is CASSPHTRNTEAFF.

In regard to this clone: The junction departs from germline at one end; a sequencing error may be responsible. The chain employs TRBV7-7 and TRBJ2-3, with D possibly TRBD2 on 7 matching bases. This CDR3 region has 15 residues. Germline CDR1 SSHAT, CDR2 FNYEAQ (reference sequence). Here the CDR3 DNA reads TGTGCTAGCAGCTTAGAGGGCGGGGGCCCAGATACGCAGTATTTT. This gives the protein CASSLEGGGPDTQYF.

This clone was counted a single time. The chain links TRBV20-1 to TRBJ1-2, with no clear D. The V end was cut by 3 bases, the J end by 8 bases, with 10 bases between. The CDR3 has 11 residues. Per germline, CDR1 DFQATT and CDR2 SNEGSKA (reference sequence). CDR3 in DNA: TGCAGTGCTAGCTTAGGACTAGGCTACACCTTC. This translates into CSASLGLGYTF.